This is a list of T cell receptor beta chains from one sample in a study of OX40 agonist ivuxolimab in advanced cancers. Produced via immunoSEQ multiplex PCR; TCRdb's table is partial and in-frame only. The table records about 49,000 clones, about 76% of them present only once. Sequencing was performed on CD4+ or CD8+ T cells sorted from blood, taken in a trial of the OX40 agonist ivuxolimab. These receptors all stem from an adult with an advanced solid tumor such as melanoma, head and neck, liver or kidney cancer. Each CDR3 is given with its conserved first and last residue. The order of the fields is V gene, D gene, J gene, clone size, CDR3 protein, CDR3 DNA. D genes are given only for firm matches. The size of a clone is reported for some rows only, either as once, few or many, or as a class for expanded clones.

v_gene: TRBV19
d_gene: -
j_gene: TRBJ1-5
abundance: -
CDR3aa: CASTTTIPVPYQPQHF
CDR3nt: TGTGCCAGTACCACCACCATCCCGGTCCCCTATCAGCCCCAGCATTTT

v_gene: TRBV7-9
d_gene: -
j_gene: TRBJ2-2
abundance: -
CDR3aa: CASSSDPAGAGELFF
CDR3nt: TGTGCCAGCAGCTCGGACCCTGCTGGAGCCGGGGAGCTGTTTTTT

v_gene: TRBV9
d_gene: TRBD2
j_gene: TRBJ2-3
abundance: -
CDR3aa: CASSVGEGEDPQDTQYF
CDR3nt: TGTGCCAGCAGCGTAGGGGAGGGTGAGGATCCGCAAGATACGCAGTATTTT

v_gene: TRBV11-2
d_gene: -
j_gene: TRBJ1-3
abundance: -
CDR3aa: CASSLGRLSGNTIYF
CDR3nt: TGTGCCAGCAGCTTAGGAAGACTCTCTGGAAACACCATATATTTT

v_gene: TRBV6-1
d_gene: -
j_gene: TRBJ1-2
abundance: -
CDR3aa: CASSLSDYGYTF
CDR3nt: TGTGCCAGCAGTCTTTCAGACTATGGCTACACCTTC

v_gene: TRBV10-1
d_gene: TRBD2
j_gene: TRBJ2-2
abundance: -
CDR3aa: CASSEGGGLAGTGELFF
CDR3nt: TGCGCCAGCAGTGAAGGGGGAGGACTAGCGGGGACCGGGGAGCTGTTTTTT

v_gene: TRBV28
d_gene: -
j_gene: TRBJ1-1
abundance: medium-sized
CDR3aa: CASSFFQNTEAFF
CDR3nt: TGTGCCAGCAGTTTCTTTCAGAACACTGAAGCTTTCTTT

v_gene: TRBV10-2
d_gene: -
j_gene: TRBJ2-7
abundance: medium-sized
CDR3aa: CASSVSPSYEQYF
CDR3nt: TGCGCCAGCAGTGTAAGTCCCTCCTACGAGCAGTACTTC

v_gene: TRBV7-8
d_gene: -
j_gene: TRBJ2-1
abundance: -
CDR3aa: CASSLYDRNNEQFF
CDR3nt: TGTGCCAGCAGCTTATATGACAGGAACAATGAGCAGTTCTTC

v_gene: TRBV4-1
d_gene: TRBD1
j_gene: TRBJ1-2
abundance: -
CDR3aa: CASSSPGTGTGNDGYTF
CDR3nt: TGCGCCAGCAGCTCACCCGGGACAGGGACCGGTAATGATGGCTACACCTTC

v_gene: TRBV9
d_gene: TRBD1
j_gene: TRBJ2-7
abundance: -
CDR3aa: CASSVVDRADEQYF
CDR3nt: TGTGCCAGCAGCGTAGTGGACAGGGCTGACGAGCAGTACTTC

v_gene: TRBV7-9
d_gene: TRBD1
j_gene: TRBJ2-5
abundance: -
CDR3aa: CASSLGQGGGETQYF
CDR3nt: TGTGCCAGCAGCCTCGGACAGGGTGGGGGGGAGACCCAGTACTTC

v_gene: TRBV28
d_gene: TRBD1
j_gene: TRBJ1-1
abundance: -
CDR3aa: CASSLQGASNTEAFF
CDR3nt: TGTGCCAGCAGTTTACAGGGGGCCTCGAACACTGAAGCTTTCTTT

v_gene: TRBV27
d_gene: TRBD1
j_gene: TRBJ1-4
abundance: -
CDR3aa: CASSSGGWDEKLFF
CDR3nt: TGTGCCAGCAGTTCAGGGGGTTGGGATGAAAAACTGTTTTTT

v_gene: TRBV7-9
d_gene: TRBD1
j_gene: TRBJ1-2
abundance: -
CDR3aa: CASSPGQGVYGYTF
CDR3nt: TGTGCCAGCAGCCCGGGACAGGGGGTCTATGGCTACACCTTC

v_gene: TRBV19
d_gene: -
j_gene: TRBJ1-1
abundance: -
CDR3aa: CASLNELNTEAFF
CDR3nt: TGTGCCAGCCTTAACGAGTTGAACACTGAAGCTTTCTTT

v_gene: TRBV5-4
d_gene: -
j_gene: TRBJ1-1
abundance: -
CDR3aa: CASSQDWGNTEAFF
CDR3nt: TGCGCCAGCAGCCAAGATTGGGGGAACACTGAAGCTTTCTTT

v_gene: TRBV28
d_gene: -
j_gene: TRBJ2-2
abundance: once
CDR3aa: CASSFLGDTGELFF
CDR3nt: TGTGCCAGCAGTTTTTTGGGGGACACCGGGGAGCTGTTTTTT

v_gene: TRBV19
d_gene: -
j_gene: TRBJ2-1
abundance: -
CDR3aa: CASSDRRGHSYNEQFF
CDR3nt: TGTGCCAGTAGTGACCGCAGGGGCCACTCCTACAATGAGCAGTTCTTC

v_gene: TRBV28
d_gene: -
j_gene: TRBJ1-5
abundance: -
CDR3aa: CASSLQRVYYSNQPQHF
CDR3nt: TGTGCCAGCAGTCTGCAGAGGGTGTATTATAGCAATCAGCCCCAGCATTTT

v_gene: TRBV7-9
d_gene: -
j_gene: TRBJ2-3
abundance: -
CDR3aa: CASSLLAGGTDTQYF
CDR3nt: TGTGCCAGCAGCTTATTGGCTGGGGGCACAGATACGCAGTATTTT

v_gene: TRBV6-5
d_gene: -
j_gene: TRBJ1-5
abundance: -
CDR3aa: CASSYSFDQPQHF
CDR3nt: TGTGCCAGCAGTTACTCGTTCGATCAGCCCCAGCATTTT

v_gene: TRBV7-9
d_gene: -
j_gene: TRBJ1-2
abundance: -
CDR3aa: CASSPIGGAESNGYTF
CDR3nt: TGTGCCAGCAGCCCAATAGGGGGGGCGGAAAGTAACGGCTACACCTTC

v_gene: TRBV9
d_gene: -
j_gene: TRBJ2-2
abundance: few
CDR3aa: CASTPDTGELFF
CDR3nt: TGTGCCAGCACCCCTGACACCGGGGAGCTGTTTTTT

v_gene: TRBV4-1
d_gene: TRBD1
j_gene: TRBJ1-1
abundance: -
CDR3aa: CASSHGQGGDTEAFF
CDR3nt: TGCGCCAGCAGCCATGGACAGGGGGGGGACACTGAAGCTTTCTTT

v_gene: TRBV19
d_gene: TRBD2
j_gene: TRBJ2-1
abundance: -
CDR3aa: CASSILAGGPAFF
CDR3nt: TGTGCCAGTAGTATACTAGCGGGAGGGCCTGCGTTCTTC

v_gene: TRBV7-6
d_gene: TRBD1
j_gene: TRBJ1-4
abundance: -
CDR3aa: CASSLTGGLPNEKLFF
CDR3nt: TGTGCCAGCAGCTTGACAGGGGGCCTCCCTAATGAAAAACTGTTTTTT